This T cell receptor (beta chain) was profiled in a study of post-analysis software for immune sequencing data. The length of the CDR3 is 16 residues. Trimming removed 6 bases from V and 6 bases from J, with 21 bases in between. Findings and limits, study-wide: Compared with controls, patients had more of roughly 5 TRBV segments, including TRBV5-6, TRBV5-1 and TRBV20-1.

TCR beta cDNA libraries had unique molecular identifiers. When about 1 to 11 million T cells were used, they gave some 540,000 cDNA molecules. TCRdb fed the PCR reads into MiXCR, producing one record per CDR3 protein. The table lists 170,000 or so distinct CDR3 sequences, approximately 30% of them singletons. A note on this clonotype: As yet, its antigen is unknown. This may come from a read error, since a much larger clone is one base off.

Sequenced sample: blood. The sequence derives from a girl under 18 with multiple sclerosis. The V call is TRBV12-3 or TRBV12-4, the J call TRBJ2-1; the D call may be TRBD1 or TRBD2 (6 bases each). CDR3 region: CASSSRGAPSANEQFF. CDR3 bases: TGTGCCAGCAGCTCTAGGGGGGCTCCCTCCGCCAATGAGCAGTTCTTC.